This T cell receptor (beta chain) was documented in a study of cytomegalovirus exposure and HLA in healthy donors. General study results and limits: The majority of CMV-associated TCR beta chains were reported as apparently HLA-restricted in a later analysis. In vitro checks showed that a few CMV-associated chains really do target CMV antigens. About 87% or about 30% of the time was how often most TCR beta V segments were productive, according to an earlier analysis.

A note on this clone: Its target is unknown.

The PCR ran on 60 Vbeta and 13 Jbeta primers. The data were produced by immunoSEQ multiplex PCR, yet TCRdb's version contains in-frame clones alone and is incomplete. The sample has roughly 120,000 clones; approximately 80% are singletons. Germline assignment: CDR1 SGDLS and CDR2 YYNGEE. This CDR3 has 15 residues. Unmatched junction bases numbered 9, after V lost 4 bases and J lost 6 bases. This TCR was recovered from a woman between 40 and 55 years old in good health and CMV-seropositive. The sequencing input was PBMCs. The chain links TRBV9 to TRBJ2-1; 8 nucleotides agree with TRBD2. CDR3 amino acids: CASSLSGGPGNEQFF. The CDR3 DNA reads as TGTGCCAGCAGCCTATCGGGAGGGCCGGGCAATGAGCAGTTCTTC.